This T cell receptor beta chain was sequenced in a study of cytomegalovirus exposure and HLA in healthy donors (dated by TCRdb to 2016 to 2017). Broadly, across the study: According to an earlier analysis of 587 of the donors, 150 million to 200 million T cells yielded 117 million unique TCR beta sequences and more than 250 Gb of sequence data. In an earlier analysis of more than 550 of the donors, high-throughput TCR beta sequencing was used to judge whether each TCR beta V gene segment behaved as functional or pseudogenic. Roughly five DR-DQ haplotypes were handled as single units for association and clustering, since linkage in the cohort was strong. HLA typing covered class I and class II loci at four-digit resolution. An early release that covered roughly 600 HLA-typed donors contained about 300 gigabases of sequencing data and approximately 85 million unique TCR sequences. To predict cytomegalovirus infection status, the study combined high-throughput TCR immunosequencing, statistical association of individual TCRs with disease status, and machine learning. Every discovery cohort repertoire had been produced on one sequencing platform. Along with the approximately 650-subject first cohort, a separate validation cohort of around 110 different subjects was used. Across under 500 genotyped donors of the cohort, an average of about 240,000 unique TCR beta nucleotide sequences per donor were sequenced, and 15% to 20% of those sequences were non-productive. The number of typed donors differed by locus: about 629-640 for A, B, C, DRB1 and DQB1; approximately 520 for DQA1; some 610 for DPA1; and 400 to 480 for DPB1. The study aimed to test whether cataloging public T cell receptors could reveal signatures of past pathogen exposure. In a later genetic analysis, genome-wide SNP genotypes for about three fifths of the roughly 670 donors were used, and that subset was treated as a discovery cohort. Rather than using new phenotypic data, the later analysis identified candidate immune exposures from TCR beta sequences and from how often those sequences occurred across donors. A later analysis re-analyzed previously published TCR beta repertoires from roughly 690 donors and added high-resolution HLA genotyping to study TCR occurrence patterns. Of the approximately 400 genotyped donors, 80% to 90% were placed in the genetic ancestry cluster associated with self-reported Caucasian donors. The study profiled the T cell repertoires of around 700 subjects by immunosequencing and related them to cytomegalovirus serostatus. Donor age, sex, ethnicity and CMV serostatus were compiled together with the repertoire data.

The method behind the library was the immunoSEQ multiplex PCR assay. For the multiplex PCR, a mixture combining 60 forward primers for TCR Vbeta segments and 13 reverse primers for TCR Jbeta segments was used. Amplification of the CDR3 region of rearranged TCR beta genes was performed with a multiplex PCR assay on genomic DNA. On the Illumina HiSeq System, the amplified TCR beta libraries were sequenced as 87-base-pair reads. Per the original workflow: A later analysis counted about 80 million unique TCR beta chains across the 690 or so repertoires, and roughly 10 million of these chains were shared by at least two donors. Raw reads were error-corrected and collapsed into unique sequences with a nearest-neighbor algorithm that merged closely related sequences to remove PCR and sequencing errors. V, D and J gene segments were assigned by aligning CDR3 sequences to IMGT reference sequences. For a sequence to be retained, a match of at least six nucleotides was required to both a V gene segment and a J gene segment. Rearrangements were classified as productive when the CDR3 lacked stop codons and remained in frame with V and J, and all other rearrangements were classified as non-productive. CDR3 was defined according to IMGT convention as the region running from the second conserved V-encoded cysteine to the conserved J-encoded phenylalanine. Sequences without an unambiguous match to a single V gene segment were excluded from the earlier analysis of a few hundred of the donors. In an earlier analysis of approximately 500 of the donors, a V segment was called functional when productive rearrangements were above 56.7%, and segregating when the standard deviation between donors exceeded 5%. A statistical classification framework was built to diagnose cytomegalovirus status from the catalog of TCR beta chain sequences. A later analysis assigned V and J genes by comparing TCR nucleotide sequences with IMGT/GENE-DB human TR gene sequences. In a later analysis, CDR3 sequences and most-parsimonious VDJ recombination scenarios were assigned using the TCRdist pipeline. In a later analysis, each TCR beta chain was defined by its CDR3 amino acid sequence together with its V-gene family, and reads lacking a unique V-gene family were excluded. In a later analysis, a few hundred highly shared, low-generation-probability nucleotide sequences were removed to address suspected cross-contamination and a sequencing artifact. For each public chain, a later analysis derived a clonal expansion index from normalized ranks of inferred template counts within each repertoire. In a later analysis, generation probabilities were computed with a VDJ recombination model fitted to out-of-frame rearrangements, and the resulting probabilities were checked against IGoR. A later analysis scored TCR-TCR, TCR-HLA and TCR-CMV co-occurrence with hypergeometric tests, applying a repertoire-size bias correction to TCR pairs. False discovery rates were estimated in a later analysis by permuting HLA or CMV assignments 20 times. In a later analysis, co-occurring TCRs were grouped using DBSCAN, and TCRdist sequence similarity was added for clustering within HLA-allele-positive subsets. Repertoires with fewer than 30,000 or more than 120,000 public chains, plus five repertoires with anomalous nucleotide sharing, were excluded from co-occurrence clustering. Sourced from immuneACCESS, this table was stored by TCRdb with only in-frame sequences that have V and J called. A share of the clones is absent; for the studies checked, an unresolved V gene accounts for under half, and the remainder has no known explanation. The DNA was the basis for D and trimming; V, J and clone size are from that table. The table for this sample records about 130,000 clones. Together, the top ten hold under 3.5% of the sample.

To note about this clone: No antigen is known for it.

In total, over 600 healthy bone marrow donors made up the cohort. Cohort members were all nominally healthy when sampled, although unrecorded immune exposures were likely present. The donor tested CMV seronegative and was one of the 352 seronegative cohort members. Each donor provided a peripheral blood sample, and peripheral blood mononuclear cells were used for TCR beta sequencing. Genomic DNA extraction from the blood cell samples was performed with the Qiagen DNeasy Blood Extraction Kit. Points the paper makes about the study in general: Presence/absence analyses assumed roughly uniform sequencing depth across donors, an assumption that may not hold. In both the original and validation cohorts, the classifier was reported to diagnose cytomegalovirus status with high specificity and sensitivity. Linkage disequilibrium might explain the correlated functional status among segregating V segments, but an unknown experimental factor could not be excluded. A later analysis found that most CMV-associated TCR beta chains appeared HLA-restricted, with HLA associations seemingly driven largely by CMV exposure. A total of 150 to 200 TCR beta chains were listed by the study as associated with cytomegalovirus. Assigning TCR associations to individual alleles was difficult when HLA alleles, especially DR and DQ, strongly co-occurred. The 87-base-pair reads could not distinguish some IMGT-functional V segments, including TRBV6-2 and TRBV6-3, so those segments were excluded. Across donors, most TCR sequences were observed very rarely, whereas some public TCRs were present in many individuals. HLA typing was unavailable for some donors at each locus, so association tests used only the typed subset. In a later analysis, the rate of TCR association differed among HLA loci, with DRB1 alleles having the most associated TCRs and HLA-C alleles having the fewest. A further reported finding was that TCR beta sequences accurately predicted the HLA-A and HLA-B alleles for most subjects in the first cohort. In an earlier analysis of approximately 590 of the donors, most TCR beta V segments appeared in productive rearrangements about 90% or about 30% of the time, broadly matching IMGT annotations. An association between a missense DCLRE1C variant and V-gene and J-gene trimming of TCR beta chains was found in a later genetic analysis and replicated in an independent cohort. Because counts were too low, approximately 15 rarely observed V segments, including chromosome 9 orphons, were excluded from the earlier analysis of fewer than 650 of the donors. CMV serostatus was the only immune exposure information available for the cohort. In a later analysis, several top co-occurrence clusters were reported to appear linked to parvovirus B19, influenza, CMV and Epstein-Barr virus. This cohort had only TCR beta chains sequenced, and the lack of alpha or paired-chain data limited which features could be detected. Three of the identified cytomegalovirus-associated TCR beta chains were confirmed in vitro to be specific for cytomegalovirus antigens. The authors suggested that the approach could potentially be extended to other disease states and immunological phenotypes. Compared with equally common non-associated chains, HLA-associated TCR beta chains in a later analysis were more clonally expanded and had lower generation probabilities. At a false discovery rate of 0.05, a later analysis linked approximately 18,000 TCR beta sequences to specific HLA alleles. A group of highly shared sequence variants was considered likely to be a technical artifact of the sequencing pipeline. In a later genetic analysis, fewer N-insertions in productive TCRs were reported among donors in an Asian-associated ancestry cluster than the roughly 700-donor mean.

Trimming removed 0 bases from V and 2 bases from J, leaving 8 bases between the germline ends. CDR1 SGHVS and CDR2 FNYEAQ were looked up in the germline V gene. The CDR3 has 14 amino acids, counting the end cysteine and phenylalanine. Only the CDR3 DNA is retained, 42 bases long and in frame from the first base. This sequence originates from a man younger than 45 in good health and CMV-seronegative. Here the chain combines TRBV7-6 and TRBJ2-7; TRBD2 could be the D gene, as 6 bases match. Sequencing used PBMCs. CDR3 protein: CASSLAPGAYEQYF. In nucleotide form, the sequence is TGTGCCAGCAGCTTAGCGCCGGGGGCCTACGAGCAGTACTTC.